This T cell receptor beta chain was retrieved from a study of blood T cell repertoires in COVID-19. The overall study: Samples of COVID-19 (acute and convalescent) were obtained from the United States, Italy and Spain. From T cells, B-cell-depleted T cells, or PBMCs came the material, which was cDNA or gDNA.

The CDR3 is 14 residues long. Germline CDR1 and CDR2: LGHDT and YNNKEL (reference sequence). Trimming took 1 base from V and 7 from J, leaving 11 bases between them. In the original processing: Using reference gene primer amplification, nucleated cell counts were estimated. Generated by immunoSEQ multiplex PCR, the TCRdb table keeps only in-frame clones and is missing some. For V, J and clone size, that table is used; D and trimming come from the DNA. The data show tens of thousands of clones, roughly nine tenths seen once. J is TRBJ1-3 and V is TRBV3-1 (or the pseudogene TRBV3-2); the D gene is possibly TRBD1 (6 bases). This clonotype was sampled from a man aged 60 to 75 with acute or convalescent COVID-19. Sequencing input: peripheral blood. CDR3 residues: CASSQAGTMNTIYF. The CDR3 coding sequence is TGTGCCAGCAGCCAAGCCGGGACAATGAACACCATATATTTT.